This T cell receptor (beta chain) was sequenced during a study of T cells in Graves' hyperthyroidism and ophthalmopathy. Hyperthyroidism had been newly diagnosed in patients aged 18 to 65, and its duration was under 2 months. Exclusions: uncontrolled infection, other autoimmune disease, pregnancy, lactation. The diagnostic basis comprised clinical symptoms, serum thyroxine and TRAb, thyroid ultrasound and orbital computed tomography. The CDR3 regions of TCR beta were amplified from RNA transcripts. During a first-round RT-PCR of the TCR CDR3, the HTBI primer set was used. TCRdb analysed the multiplex PCR reads with MiXCR anew, one entry per CDR3 protein. The sample carries a few hundred thousand distinct CDR3 sequences, around 46% recorded once. Worth noting for this clonotype: Its antigen is still unknown. At one boundary the junction diverges from the germline segment, which might be a read error.

Findings and caveats of the study: Among thyroid clonotypes expanded above 0.001, most also appeared in blood.

The CDR3 spans 20 residues. Germline V gene lookup returns CDR1 ENHRY and CDR2 SYGVKD. The chain employs TRBV10-3 and TRBJ1-5, with 12 bases aligning to TRBD1. The receptor was isolated from a woman between 18 and 29 years old with Graves' hyperthyroidism. The specimen was peripheral blood or thyroid tissue (not recorded which). CDR3 residues: CASSYGPIRDRGLTNQPQHF. For the CDR3, the DNA is TGTGCCAGCAGTTACGGCCCTATCCGGGACAGGGGGCTTACCAATCAGCCCCAGCATTTT.